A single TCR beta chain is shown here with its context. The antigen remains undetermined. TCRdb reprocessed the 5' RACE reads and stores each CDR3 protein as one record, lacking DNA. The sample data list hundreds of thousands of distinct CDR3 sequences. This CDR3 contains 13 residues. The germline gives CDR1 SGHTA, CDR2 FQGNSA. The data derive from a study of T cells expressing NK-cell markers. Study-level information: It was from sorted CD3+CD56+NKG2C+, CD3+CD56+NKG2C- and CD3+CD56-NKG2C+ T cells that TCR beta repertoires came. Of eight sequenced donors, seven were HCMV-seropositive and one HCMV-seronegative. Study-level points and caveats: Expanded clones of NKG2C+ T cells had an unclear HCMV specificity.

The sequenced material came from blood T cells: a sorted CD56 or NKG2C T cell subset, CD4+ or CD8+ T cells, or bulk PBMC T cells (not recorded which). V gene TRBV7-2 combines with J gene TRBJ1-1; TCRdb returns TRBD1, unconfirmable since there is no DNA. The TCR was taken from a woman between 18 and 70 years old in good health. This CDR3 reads CASSIKQGFSAFF.